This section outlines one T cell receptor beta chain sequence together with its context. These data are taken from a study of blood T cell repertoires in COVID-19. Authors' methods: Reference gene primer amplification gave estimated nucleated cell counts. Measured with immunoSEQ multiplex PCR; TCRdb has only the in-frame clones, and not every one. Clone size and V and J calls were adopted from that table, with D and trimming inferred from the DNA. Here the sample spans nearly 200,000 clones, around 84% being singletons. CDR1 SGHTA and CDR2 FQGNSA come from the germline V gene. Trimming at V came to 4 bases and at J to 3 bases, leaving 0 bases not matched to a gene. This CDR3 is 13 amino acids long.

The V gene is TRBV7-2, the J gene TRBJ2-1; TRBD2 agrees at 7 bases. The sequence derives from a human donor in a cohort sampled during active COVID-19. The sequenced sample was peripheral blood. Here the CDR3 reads CASSWTSYNEQFF. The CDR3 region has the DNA TGTGCCAGCAGCTGGACTAGCTACAATGAGCAGTTCTTC.